This entry features one TCR beta chain sequence. The target antigen is unknown. The template for TCR beta VDJ and CDR3 sequence profiling was genomic DNA. MiXCR was run by TCRdb on the reads, yielding one entry per CDR3 protein. This sample has around 170,000 distinct CDR3 sequences; 55% to 80% occur once, and the top ten carry over 40%. This entry comes from a study of CD8+CD57+ T cells in acquired aplastic anemia. Study-level information: Quantities of DNA derived from sorted CD4+ and CD8+ cells averaged around 3 ug. General observations from the study: Shared by patients and controls, 25 to 30 CD8+ CDR3s were abundant in patients. Controls did not differ significantly from patients in CD8+ Simpson's diversity.

Input material: sorted CD4+, CD8+, or CD8+CD57+ T cells (not recorded which) from PBMCs. The receptor was derived from a human donor in good health.

CDR3 in amino acids: CSARDSGPSYEQYF. As DNA, the CDR3 is TGCAGTGCTAGAGATTCAGGGCCTTCCTACGAGCAGTACTTC. The chain is built from TRBV20-1 and TRBJ2-7; possible D gene TRBD1, 5 bases. The CDR3 has 14 residues. Per germline, CDR1 DFQATT and CDR2 SNEGSKA (reference sequence). Trimming took off 0 bases at V and 1 base at J, with 10 bases between the two ends.